This TCR beta chain was sequenced in a study of shared clonotypes between healthy human individuals. Clones were read by immunoSEQ multiplex PCR, and TCRdb kept only the in-frame ones, dropping some. Of 2 million to 2.5 million clones detected, 85% to 95% appear once; the ten largest clones hold more than 0.1%. Deletions cut 5 bases from V and 5 bases from J, with 9 bases between. Germline CDR1 and CDR2: KGHSH and LQKENI. This CDR3 has 12 residues. The sequencing input was naive CD4+ T cells sorted from blood. The subset: CD45RA+ positively selected. The rearrangement links TRBV18 to TRBJ2-5; D unclear. The receptor comes from a man aged 18 to 35 in good health. The CDR3 spells CASSSSSETQYF. CDR3 nucleotide sequence: TGTGCCAGCTCATCCTCTAGTGAGACCCAGTACTTC.